This is a list of T cell receptor beta chains from one sample in a study of beta chain features in type 1 diabetes. Sequenced by immunoSEQ multiplex PCR; TCRdb stores in-frame clones only, minus some. There are around 690,000 clones in the sample; 9.5% to 15% occur only once, and over 0.1% lies in the top ten. Sequencing was done on a sample of naive CD4+ T cells from blood. These receptors came from a man between 25 and 39 years old with type 1 diabetes. CDR3s include the opening cysteine and the closing phenylalanine or tryptophan. Each record gives: V gene, D gene, clone size, J gene, CDR3 DNA, CDR3 protein. The D gene is left open where the match is weak. Expanded clones are given a class, and other clones once, few, many or no size at all.

TRBV6-5	TRBD2	.	TRBJ2-1	TGTGCCAGCAGGTCAGGACTAGCGGGCTACAATGAGCAGTTCTTC	CASRSGLAGYNEQFF
TRBV10-3	.	few	TRBJ1-2	TGTGCCATCAGTGTCCGACAGGATGGCTACACCTTC	CAISVRQDGYTF
TRBV7-2	.	.	TRBJ2-5	TGTGCCAGCAGCTTAGATTACAGGGCACAAGAGACCCAGTACTTC	CASSLDYRAQETQYF
TRBV5-1	.	few	TRBJ2-3	TGCGCCAGCAGCTGGCAAGCCCAGGGGACAGATACGCAGTATTTT	CASSWQAQGTDTQYF
TRBV28	TRBD2	.	TRBJ2-1	TGTGCCAGCAGTTCCCCCCAGGGACTAGCGGGTTACAATGAGCAGTTCTTC	CASSSPQGLAGYNEQFF
TRBV29-1	.	.	TRBJ2-1	TGCAGCGTTCGGTCCTACGTGGGTGAGCAGTTCTTC	CSVRSYVGEQFF
TRBV7-9	.	few	TRBJ2-3	TGTGCCAGCAGTCGATGGAGAGGGGAAAGCACAGATACGCAGTATTTT	CASSRWRGESTDTQYF
TRBV5-6	TRBD1	.	TRBJ2-7	TGTGCCAGCAGCTTGGGGTTAGGACAGGCCTACGAGCAGTACTTC	CASSLGLGQAYEQYF
TRBV19	TRBD1	few	TRBJ2-2	TGTGCCAGTAACGAGGATCGACAGGGATCCGTCCCCCGTTATGAGGCGAACACCGGGGAGCTGTTTTTT	CASNEDRQGSVPRYEANTGELFF
TRBV28	.	.	TRBJ1-2	TGTGCCAGCAGAGGTAACTATGGCTACACCTTC	CASRGNYGYTF
TRBV28	.	.	TRBJ1-5	TGTGCCAGCAGCGCCGGAGATCAGCCCCAGCATTTT	CASSAGDQPQHF
TRBV7-8	.	.	TRBJ2-2	TGTGCCAGCAGCTTCGGACAGTATGACACCGGGGAGCTGTTTTTT	CASSFGQYDTGELFF
TRBV7-2	.	.	TRBJ1-5	TGTGCCAGCAGCTCAAAAGGTCAGCCCCAGCATTTT	CASSSKGQPQHF
TRBV5-4	.	few	TRBJ2-1	TGTGCCAGCAGCTCCCCATTGATCCATGAGCAGTTCTTC	CASSSPLIHEQFF
TRBV2	.	.	TRBJ2-7	TGTGCCAGCAGTGGGACAGTAAGCTCCTACGAGCAGTACTTC	CASSGTVSSYEQYF
TRBV2	.	.	TRBJ1-1	TGTGCCAGCAGTGGCTACAGGCTCAGTTCTGAAGCTTTCTTT	CASSGYRLSSEAFF
TRBV6-5	TRBD1	few	TRBJ2-5	TGTGCCAGCAGTTACACGGGACAGGGGGAAGAGACCCAGTACTTC	CASSYTGQGEETQYF
TRBV10-3	TRBD1	.	TRBJ1-2	TGTGCCATCAGTGGCAGGACAGGGGGCGATAGCTATGGCTACACCTTC	CAISGRTGGDSYGYTF
TRBV19	.	few	TRBJ1-2	TGTGCCAGTAGTGTAGACAAGGACTATGGCTACACCTTC	CASSVDKDYGYTF
TRBV6-5	.	.	TRBJ1-5	TGTGCCAGCACAGCGGGGCGAAATAGCAATCAGCCCCAGCATTTT	CASTAGRNSNQPQHF
TRBV28	TRBD2	few	TRBJ2-1	TGTGCCAGCAGTCTCTCTGGAGGAGCGGGGGTCTCGCGCTCCTACAATGAGCAGTTCTTC	CASSLSGGAGVSRSYNEQFF
TRBV27	.	few	TRBJ2-5	TGTGCCAGCAGCGACTCTCGACAGGTACAAGAGACCCAGTACTTC	CASSDSRQVQETQYF
TRBV14	TRBD2	.	TRBJ2-3	TGTGCCAGCAGCCGAGGGAGGGGCCTCACAGATACGCAGTATTTT	CASSRGRGLTDTQYF